This T cell receptor beta chain originates from a study of cytomegalovirus exposure and HLA in healthy donors. Regarding the study as a whole: It emerged from a later analysis that several of the most significant clusters appeared to be linked to common viral pathogens.

Primers: 60 Vbeta forward and 13 Jbeta reverse. Assay: immunoSEQ multiplex PCR; the TCRdb copy retains only in-frame clones and omits some. Here the sample spans about 160,000 clones, 75% to 85% being singletons. Comments on this clone: What it binds is unknown.

V was shortened by 0 bases and J by 8 bases, with 15 bases between the two germline ends. Germline values: CDR1 SGHRS, CDR2 YFSETQ. The CDR3 runs 15 residues. V and J are TRBV5-1 and TRBJ2-4; unclear D gene. Sequences were obtained from PBMCs. The receptor comes from a man aged 25 to 45 in good health and CMV-seronegative. This CDR3 reads CASSLGPASEDIQYF. The DNA of the CDR3 is TGCGCCAGCAGCTTGGGGCCGGCGAGCGAAGACATTCAGTACTTC.